These 3 T cell receptor beta chains originate from one sample sequenced in a study of T cell responses to AZD1222 COVID-19 vaccine. Some clones are missing from TCRdb's copy, which holds only in-frame ones; the method was immunoSEQ multiplex PCR. The sample includes 130,000 or so clones, approximately 90% seen only once; the top ten take approximately 9.8%. This material consisted of peripheral blood, taken 28 days after the second AZD1222 dose. These receptors were collected from an adult who received the AZD1222 COVID-19 vaccine.

The chain links TRBV7-2 to TRBJ2-5, with no clear D. This CDR3 has 13 amino acids. V lost 7 bases, J lost 5 bases, and 14 bases lay in between. In germline, CDR1 is SGHTA, CDR2 FQGNSA. CDR3 region: CASTQRVAETQYF. The CDR3 DNA reads as TGTGCCAGCACCCAGAGAGTTGCGGAGACCCAGTACTTC.

V and J are TRBV2 and TRBJ2-5; no reliable D call. Germline V gene lookup returns CDR1 SNHLY and CDR2 FYNNEI. Trimming took off 4 bases at V and 5 bases at J, with 14 bases between the two ends. The CDR3 is 14 amino acids. This CDR3 reads CASSVWGVGETQYF. The CDR3 DNA follows: TGTGCCAGCAGTGTCTGGGGTGTAGGGGAGACCCAGTACTTC.

In this sample, this clone turned up once. The rearrangement uses TRBV27 and TRBJ1-6, with 7 bases identical to TRBD1. Germline V gives CDR1 MNHEY, CDR2 SMNVEV (reference sequence). V shed 5 bases, J shed 2 bases, and the junction held 3 bases outside the gene matches. The CDR3 consists of 15 residues. This chain's CDR3 is CASSPGTAYNSPLHF. As DNA, the CDR3 is TGTGCCAGCAGTCCGGGGACAGCCTATAATTCACCCCTCCACTTT.